The 8 T cell receptor beta chains reported below all come from one sample, sequenced in a study of glioma-infiltrating T cells after dendritic cell vaccination. Sequenced by immunoSEQ multiplex PCR; TCRdb stores in-frame clones only, minus some. The repertoire holds about 92,000 clones, approximately 90% seen once, with about 15% in the top ten. Sequencing was performed on blood, taken before dendritic cell vaccination. These receptors all stem from a human donor with glioblastoma.

Points on this clone: At the DNA level, this CDR3 is encoded by other sequences in the same sample as well. The rearrangement links TRBV5-1 to TRBJ2-7; D is unclear. Germline CDR1 reads SGHRS; CDR2 reads YFSETQ. V shed 4 bases and J shed 2 bases, with 7 bases lying between them. The CDR3 extends over 12 amino acids. The CDR3 spells CASSPPAYEQYF. CDR3 in DNA: TGCGCCAGCAGCCCCCCCGCCTACGAGCAGTACTTC.

The chain couples TRBV6-4 to TRBJ1-1; the D gene is possibly TRBD1 (5 bases). Germline CDR1 MRHNA, CDR2 SNTAGT. This CDR3 spans 14 amino acids. Trimming cost V 5 bases and J 1 base, with 11 bases left between them. The CDR3 is CASSMSGENTEAFF. CDR3 DNA sequence: TGTGCCAGCAGTATGTCGGGGGAGAACACTGAAGCTTTCTTT.

The count of this clone is one. CDR3 amino acids: CASSAPRAGQNTEAFF. Written as DNA, the CDR3 is TGTGCCAGTAGTGCCCCTCGCGCAGGACAGAACACTGAAGCTTTCTTT. The V gene is TRBV19, the J gene TRBJ1-1; TRBD1 might be the D (5 bases). CDR3 length: 16 residues. The germline V and J ends were trimmed by 5 bases and 1 base, with 17 bases remaining between them. Germline assignment: CDR1 LNHDA and CDR2 SQIVND (reference sequence).

The J gene is TRBJ2-1, the V gene TRBV14; 12 positions match TRBD2. The CDR3 length is 18 residues. CDR1 SGHDN and CDR2 FVKESK come from the germline V gene. Trimming took 5 bases from V and 0 from J; bases not matched to a gene: 8. The CDR3 loop is CASSFRTSGASSYNEQFF. CDR3 DNA: TGTGCCAGCAGCTTTAGGACTAGCGGGGCCAGCTCCTACAATGAGCAGTTCTTC.

The chain employs TRBV5-1 and TRBJ1-3; TRBD1 aligns across 7 bases. V dropped 4 bases and J dropped 4; count of bases not matched to a gene: 11. Germline V CDR1 and CDR2: SGHRS, YFSETQ. The CDR3 is 16 amino acids. The CDR3 bases are TGCGCCAGCAGCCTCGGGACAGCAAGATCCGGAAACACCATATATTTT. Amino acids: CASSLGTARSGNTIYF.

The chain is built from TRBV7-3 and TRBJ2-1; 13 bases fit TRBD2. This CDR3 has 15 residues. The germline CDR1 and CDR2 sequences are SGHTA and FQGTGA. The ends lost 5 bases at V and 7 bases at J; junction bases unmatched: 5. The CDR3 loop is CASSTGLAGFNEQFF. The DNA for the CDR3 is TGTGCCAGCAGCACGGGACTAGCGGGATTTAATGAGCAGTTCTTC.

The gene calls are TRBV7-9 and TRBJ1-2, with D perhaps matching TRBD1 (6 bases). Germline CDR1 SEHNR, CDR2 FQNEAQ (reference sequence). V was shortened by 5 bases and J by 0 bases, with 10 bases between the two germline ends. The CDR3 is made up of 14 amino acids. DNA of the CDR3: TGTGCCAGCAGCAGGGACACGGCTAACTATGGCTACACCTTC. This sequence encodes CASSRDTANYGYTF.

This rearrangement joins TRBV13 to TRBJ2-3, with D uncertain. Looked up from germline, CDR1 is PRHDT and CDR2 is FYEKMQ (reference sequence). The V end lost 4 bases, the J end lost 2 bases, and 16 bases lay between the germline ends. The CDR3 runs to 16 residues. The CDR3 nucleotides are TGTGCCAGCAGCTCGTGGTCCGGGTCCCACACAGATACGCAGTATTTT. This translates into CASSSWSGSHTDTQYF.